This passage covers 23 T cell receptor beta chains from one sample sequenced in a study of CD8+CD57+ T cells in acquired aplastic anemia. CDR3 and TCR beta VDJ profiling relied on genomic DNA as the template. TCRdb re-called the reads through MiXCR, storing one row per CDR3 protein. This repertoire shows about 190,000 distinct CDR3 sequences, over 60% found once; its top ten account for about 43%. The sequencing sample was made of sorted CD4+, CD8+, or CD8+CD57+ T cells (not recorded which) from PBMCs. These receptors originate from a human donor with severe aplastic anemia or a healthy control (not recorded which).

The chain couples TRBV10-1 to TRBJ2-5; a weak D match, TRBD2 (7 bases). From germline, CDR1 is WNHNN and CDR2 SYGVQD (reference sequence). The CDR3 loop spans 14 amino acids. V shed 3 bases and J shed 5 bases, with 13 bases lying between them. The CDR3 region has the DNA TGCGCCAGCAGTGAAGGGGGGGCTGGGGAGACCCAGTACTTC. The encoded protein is CASSEGGAGETQYF.

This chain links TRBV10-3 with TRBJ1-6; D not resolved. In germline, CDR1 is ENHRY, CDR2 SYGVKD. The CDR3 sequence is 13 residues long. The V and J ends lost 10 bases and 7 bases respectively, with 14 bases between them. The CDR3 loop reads CASKRKENSPLHF. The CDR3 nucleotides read TGTGCCAGCAAACGGAAGGAGAATTCACCCCTCCACTTT.

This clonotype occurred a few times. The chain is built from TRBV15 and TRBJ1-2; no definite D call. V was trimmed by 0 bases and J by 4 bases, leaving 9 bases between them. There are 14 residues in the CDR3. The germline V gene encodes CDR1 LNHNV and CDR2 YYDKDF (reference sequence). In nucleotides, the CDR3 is TGTGCCACCAGCAGAGAACGGGGATTCTATGGCTACACCTTC. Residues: CATSRERGFYGYTF.

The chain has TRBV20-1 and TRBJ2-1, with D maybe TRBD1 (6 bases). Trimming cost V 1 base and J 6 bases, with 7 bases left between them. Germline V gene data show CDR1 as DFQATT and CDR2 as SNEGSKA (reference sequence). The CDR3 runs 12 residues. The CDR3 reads CSARARGNEQFF. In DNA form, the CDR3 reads TGCAGTGCTAGAGCCAGGGGCAATGAGCAGTTCTTC.

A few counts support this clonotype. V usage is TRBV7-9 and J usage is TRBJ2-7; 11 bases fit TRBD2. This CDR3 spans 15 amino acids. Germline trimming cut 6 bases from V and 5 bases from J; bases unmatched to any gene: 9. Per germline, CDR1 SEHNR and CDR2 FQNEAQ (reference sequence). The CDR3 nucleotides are TGTGCCAGCAGGGCAACTAGCGGGAGTGCCGACGAGCAGTACTTC. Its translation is CASRATSGSADEQYF.

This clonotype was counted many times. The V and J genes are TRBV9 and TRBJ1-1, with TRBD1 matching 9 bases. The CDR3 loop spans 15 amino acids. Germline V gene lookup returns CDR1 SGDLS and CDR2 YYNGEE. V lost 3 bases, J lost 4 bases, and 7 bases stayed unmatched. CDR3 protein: CASSGKQGALTEAFF. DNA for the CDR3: TGTGCCAGCAGCGGAAAACAGGGGGCTCTCACTGAAGCTTTCTTT.

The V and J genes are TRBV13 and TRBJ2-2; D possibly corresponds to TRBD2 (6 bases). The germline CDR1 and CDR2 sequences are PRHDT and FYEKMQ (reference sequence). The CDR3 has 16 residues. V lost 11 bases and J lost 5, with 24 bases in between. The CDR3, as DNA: TGTGCCGCCTTACGAGCTGGGGGGAGAAATACCGGGGAGCTGTTTTTT. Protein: CAALRAGGRNTGELFF.

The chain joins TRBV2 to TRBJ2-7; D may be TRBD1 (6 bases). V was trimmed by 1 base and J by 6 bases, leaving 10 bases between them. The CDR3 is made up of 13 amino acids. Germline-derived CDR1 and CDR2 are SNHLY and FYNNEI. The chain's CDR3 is CASSEVGRGEQYF. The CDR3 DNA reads TGTGCCAGCAGTGAAGTCGGCAGGGGCGAGCAGTACTTC.

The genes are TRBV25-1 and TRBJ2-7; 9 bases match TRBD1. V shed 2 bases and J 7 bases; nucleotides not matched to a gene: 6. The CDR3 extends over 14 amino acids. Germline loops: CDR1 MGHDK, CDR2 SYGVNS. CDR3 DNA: TGTGCCAGCAGTGAAAAGGGACAGGGAGGAGAGCAGTACTTC. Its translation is CASSEKGQGGEQYF.

CDR3: CSAAGTGGRSYNEQFF. CDR3 DNA sequence: TGCAGTGCGGCCGGGACAGGGGGCCGGTCCTACAATGAGCAGTTCTTC. The chain carries TRBV20-1 and TRBJ2-1, with 12 bases aligning to TRBD1. V was clipped by 6 bases and J by 1 base; unmatched bases: 7. CDR1 is DFQATT and CDR2 is SNEGSKA in the germline V gene (reference sequence). The CDR3 contains 16 residues.

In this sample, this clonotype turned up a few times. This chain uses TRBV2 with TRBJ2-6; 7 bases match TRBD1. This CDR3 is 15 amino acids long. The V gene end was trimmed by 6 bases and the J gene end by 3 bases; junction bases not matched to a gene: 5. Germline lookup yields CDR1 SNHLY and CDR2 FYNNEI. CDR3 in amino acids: CASRQGIGGANVLTF. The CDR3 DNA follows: TGTGCCAGCAGACAGGGGATTGGTGGGGCCAACGTCCTGACTTTC.

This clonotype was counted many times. The CDR3 DNA follows: TGTGCCAGCAGTCTTCATACGAACACTGAAGCTTTCTTT. Translated: CASSLHTNTEAFF. The V and J genes are TRBV28 and TRBJ1-1; D gene ambiguous. The germline gives CDR1 MDHEN, CDR2 SYDVKM. This CDR3 spans 13 amino acids. The ends were cut back, 5 bases at V and 1 base at J, with 8 bases in the middle.

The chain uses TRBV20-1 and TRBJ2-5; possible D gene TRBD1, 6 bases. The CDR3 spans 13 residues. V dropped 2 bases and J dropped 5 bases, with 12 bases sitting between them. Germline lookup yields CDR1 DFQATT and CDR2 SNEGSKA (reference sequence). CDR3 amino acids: CSARYRARETQYF. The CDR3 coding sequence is TGCAGTGCTAGATACAGGGCCCGGGAGACCCAGTACTTC.

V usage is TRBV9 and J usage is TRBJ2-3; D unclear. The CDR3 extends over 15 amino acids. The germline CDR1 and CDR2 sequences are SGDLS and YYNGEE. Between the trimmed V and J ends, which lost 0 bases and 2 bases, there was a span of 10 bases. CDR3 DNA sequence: TGTGCCAGCAGCGTAGAGGGCTTCTACACAGATACGCAGTATTTT. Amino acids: CASSVEGFYTDTQYF.

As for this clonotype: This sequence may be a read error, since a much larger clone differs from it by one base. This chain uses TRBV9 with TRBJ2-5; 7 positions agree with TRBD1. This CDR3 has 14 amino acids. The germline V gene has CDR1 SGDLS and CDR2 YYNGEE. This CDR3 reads CASSFGTAQETQCF. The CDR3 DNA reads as TGTGCCAGCAGTTTCGGGACAGCCCAAGAGACCCAGTGCTTC.

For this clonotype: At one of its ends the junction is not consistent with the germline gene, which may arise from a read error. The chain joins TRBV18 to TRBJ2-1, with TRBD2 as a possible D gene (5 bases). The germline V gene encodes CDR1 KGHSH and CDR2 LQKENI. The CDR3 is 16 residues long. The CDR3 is CASSRLERRHYNEQFF. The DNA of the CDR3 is TGTGCCAGCTCACGCCTGGAGCGGAGACACTACAATGAGCAATTCTTC.

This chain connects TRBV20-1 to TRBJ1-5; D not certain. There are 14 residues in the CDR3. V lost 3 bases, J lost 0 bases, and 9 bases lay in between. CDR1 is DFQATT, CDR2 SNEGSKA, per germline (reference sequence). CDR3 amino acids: CSASDRRSNQPQHF. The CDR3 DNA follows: TGCAGTGCTAGTGATAGACGTAGCAATCAGCCCCAGCATTTT.

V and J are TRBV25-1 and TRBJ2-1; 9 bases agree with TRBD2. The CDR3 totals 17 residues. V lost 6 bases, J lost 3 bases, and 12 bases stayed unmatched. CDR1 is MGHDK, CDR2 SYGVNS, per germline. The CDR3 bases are TGTGCCAGCAGCCGCCACCCGACTAGCGGAGGCTACAATGAGCAGTTCTTC. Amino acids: CASSRHPTSGGYNEQFF.

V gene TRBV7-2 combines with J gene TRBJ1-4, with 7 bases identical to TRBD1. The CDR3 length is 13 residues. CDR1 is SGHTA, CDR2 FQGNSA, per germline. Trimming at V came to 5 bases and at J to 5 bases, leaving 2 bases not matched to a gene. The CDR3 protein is CASSRGQNEKLFF. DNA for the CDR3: TGTGCCAGCAGCCGGGGACAGAATGAAAAACTGTTTTTT.

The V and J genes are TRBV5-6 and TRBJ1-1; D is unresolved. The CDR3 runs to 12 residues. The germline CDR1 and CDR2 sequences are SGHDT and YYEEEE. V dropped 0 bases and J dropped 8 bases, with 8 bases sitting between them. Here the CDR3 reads CASSLDSLEAFF. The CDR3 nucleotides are TGTGCCAGCAGCTTGGACAGCCTCGAAGCTTTCTTT.

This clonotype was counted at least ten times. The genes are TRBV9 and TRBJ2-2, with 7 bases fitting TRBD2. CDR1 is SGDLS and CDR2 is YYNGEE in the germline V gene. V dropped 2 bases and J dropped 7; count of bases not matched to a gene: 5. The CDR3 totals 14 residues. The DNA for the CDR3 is TGTGCCAGCAGCGTGGAAACGGGAGGCGGGGAGCTGTTTTTT. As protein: CASSVETGGGELFF.

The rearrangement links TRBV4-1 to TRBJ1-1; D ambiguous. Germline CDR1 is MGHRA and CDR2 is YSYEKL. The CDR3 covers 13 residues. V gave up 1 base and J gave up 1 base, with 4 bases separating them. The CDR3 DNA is TGCGCCAGCAGCCAAGTCAGGAACACTGAAGCTTTCTTT. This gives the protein CASSQVRNTEAFF.

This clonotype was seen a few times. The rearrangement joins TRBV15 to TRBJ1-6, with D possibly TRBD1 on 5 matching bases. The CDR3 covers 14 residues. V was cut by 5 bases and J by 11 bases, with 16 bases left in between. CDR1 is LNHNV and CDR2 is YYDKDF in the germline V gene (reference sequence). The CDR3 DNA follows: TGTGCCACCAGCGGGGGACGGGGACGGACACCCCTCCACTTT. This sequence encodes CATSGGRGRTPLHF.